The 21 T cell receptor beta chains listed next were all sequenced from one sample in a study of CD8 T cells in ankylosing spondylitis. TCRdb recomputed calls from the 5' RACE reads with MiXCR, one row per CDR3 protein. The sample has about 240,000 distinct CDR3 sequences, roughly a quarter seen once. The specimen was blood, either unsorted or a sorted T cell fraction (not recorded which). All receptors derive from a male donor with ankylosing spondylitis or in good health (not recorded which).

The V and J genes are TRBV12-3 or TRBV12-4 and TRBJ2-5; 7 nucleotides line up with TRBD1. V trimming: 6 bases; J trimming: 2 bases; junction bases outside the gene matches: 9. This CDR3 region has 15 residues. This CDR3 reads CASSRRQGLQETQYF. DNA of the CDR3: TGTGCCAGCAGCCGCCGACAGGGTCTACAAGAGACCCAGTACTTC.

This rearrangement joins TRBV20-1 to TRBJ2-3; tentative D call: TRBD2 (6 bases). V lost 1 base and J 3 bases, leaving 14 bases between the germline ends. The CDR3 has 15 amino acids. Germline V gives CDR1 DFQATT, CDR2 SNEGSKA (reference sequence). The CDR3 sequence is CSARAYGGMTDTQYF. The CDR3 DNA reads as TGCAGTGCTAGAGCTTATGGCGGGATGACAGATACGCAGTATTTT.

This clonotype has at least ten counts. The V gene is TRBV5-1, the J gene TRBJ2-2; tentative D call: TRBD1 (7 bases). V lost 0 bases, J lost 6 bases, and 18 bases lay in between. The germline gives CDR1 SGHRS, CDR2 YFSETQ. The CDR3 totals 17 residues. CDR3 amino acids: CASSLALEGAIAGELFF. The CDR3 nucleotides read TGCGCCAGCAGCTTGGCGCTGGAGGGGGCTATCGCCGGGGAGCTGTTTTTT.

This clonotype was seen at least ten times. The J gene is TRBJ2-5, the V gene TRBV5-5; 7 positions agree with TRBD2. J was trimmed by 5 bases and V by 4 bases; bases with no gene match: 11. The CDR3 totals 15 residues. CDR1 is SGHKS and CDR2 is YYEKEE in the germline V gene (reference sequence). The CDR3 here is CASSPQRGSRETQYF. In nucleotides, the CDR3 is TGTGCCAGCAGCCCGCAGCGGGGCTCGAGGGAGACCCAGTACTTC.

This clonotype has just a few counts. The V call is TRBV20-1, the J call TRBJ1-2; D not certain. Germline V gene lookup returns CDR1 DFQATT and CDR2 SNEGSKA (reference sequence). V gave up 3 bases and J gave up 4 bases, with 12 bases separating them. This CDR3 contains 13 residues. The CDR3 nucleotides read TGCAGTGCTAGTCCGGACCGAGTCTATGGCTACACCTTC. Translation gives CSASPDRVYGYTF.

This sequence joins TRBV20-1 and TRBJ2-7; tentative D call: TRBD1 (6 bases). With 5 bases removed from V and 3 bases from J, the gap between germline ends came to 14 bases. This CDR3 has 13 residues. In germline, CDR1 is DFQATT, CDR2 SNEGSKA (reference sequence). The CDR3 loop reads CSASQGHHYEQYF. As DNA, the CDR3 is TGCAGTGCTTCCCAGGGGCACCACTACGAGCAGTACTTC.

This clonotype has a handful of counts. The genes are TRBV4-2 and TRBJ2-5, with D possibly matching TRBD2 (6 bases). Germline V gives CDR1 LGHNA, CDR2 YNFKEQ. The CDR3 extends over 15 amino acids. Trimming shortened V by 0 bases and J by 5 bases, and 13 bases separated the two germline ends. The CDR3: CASSQDRAGLETQYF. CDR3 DNA sequence: TGTGCCAGCAGCCAAGATCGGGCGGGGCTGGAGACCCAGTACTTC.

This clonotype occurred many times. This chain joins TRBV11-2 and TRBJ2-5; D is unresolved. The V gene's germline CDR1 is SGHAT and CDR2 FQNNGV. V gave up 3 bases and J gave up 3 bases, with 8 bases separating them. This CDR3 spans 13 amino acids. Here the CDR3 DNA reads TGTGCCAGCAGCTTCGTCAGCGAAGAGACCCAGTACTTC. It codes for CASSFVSEETQYF. The entire variable domain, with the rest obtained from reference TRBV11-2 and TRBJ2-5, is as follows: EAGVAQSPRYKIIEKRQSVAFWCNPISGHATLYWYQQILGQGPKLLIQFQNNGVVDDSQLPKDRFSAERLKGVDSTLKIQPAKLEDSAVYLCASSFVSEETQYFGPGTRLLVL.

The rearrangement joins TRBV12-3 or TRBV12-4 to TRBJ2-1; D is perhaps TRBD2 (7 bases). The ends were cut back, 5 bases at V and 4 bases at J, with 15 bases in the middle. This CDR3 is 15 amino acids long. The CDR3 nucleotides read TGTGCCAGCAGTAAGTCGGGGGGCGAGTACAATGAGCAGTTCTTC. The encoded protein is CASSKSGGEYNEQFF.

This clonotype has just a few counts. The chain's CDR3 is CSARDRRRANTIYF. CDR3 DNA: TGCAGTGCTAGAGACCGACGGCGGGCAAACACCATATATTTT. J is TRBJ1-3 and V is TRBV20-1; D gene ambiguous. Between the trimmed V and J ends, which lost 0 bases and 6 bases, there was a span of 12 bases. Germline V gene data show CDR1 as DFQATT and CDR2 as SNEGSKA (reference sequence). CDR3 length equals 14 residues.

This clonotype was recorded a few times. The chain joins TRBV15 to TRBJ1-1, with D hard to call. V lost 1 base to trimming and J lost 5 bases, with 8 bases between them. This CDR3 has 13 residues. Germline assignment: CDR1 LNHNV and CDR2 YYDKDF (reference sequence). CDR3 loop: CATSRVLRTEAFF. CDR3 nucleotides: TGTGCCACCAGCAGAGTGTTGAGAACTGAAGCTTTCTTT.

This clonotype occurred many times. V usage is TRBV7-9 and J usage is TRBJ2-7, with 9 bases fitting TRBD1. Per the germline V gene, CDR1 is SEHNR and CDR2 is FQNEAQ (reference sequence). Trimming at V came to 5 bases and at J to 5 bases, leaving 7 bases not matched to a gene. The CDR3 is 14 residues long. The CDR3: CASSLTGGEDEQYF. The CDR3 nucleotides read TGTGCCAGCAGCCTTACAGGGGGCGAAGACGAGCAGTACTTC.

The J gene is TRBJ2-1, the V gene TRBV20-1, with 8 bases fitting TRBD2. Germline CDR1 reads DFQATT; CDR2 reads SNEGSKA (reference sequence). Losses at the gene ends were 1 base for V and 3 bases for J; bases not matched to a gene: 2. The CDR3 contains 14 residues. The CDR3 sequence: CSARVAGLYNEQFF. CDR3 in DNA: TGCAGTGCTAGAGTAGCGGGGCTCTACAATGAGCAGTTCTTC.

This clonotype was found once. The gene calls are TRBV4-2 and TRBJ1-4; D is undetermined. The CDR3 sequence is 16 residues long. CDR1 LGHNA and CDR2 YNFKEQ come from the germline V gene. Trimming removed 0 bases at V and 0 bases at J, with 8 bases between. Here the CDR3 DNA reads TGTGCCAGCAGCCAAGATGGGATAGCAACTAATGAAAAACTGTTTTTT. It codes for CASSQDGIATNEKLFF.

The chain has TRBV6-1 and TRBJ2-4; tentative D call: TRBD1 (5 bases). Between the trimmed V and J ends, which lost 0 bases and 9 bases, there was a span of 12 bases. The CDR3 sequence is 14 residues long. Germline values: CDR1 MNHNS, CDR2 SASEGT. CDR3 in amino acids: CASSEASTATIQYF. The CDR3 nucleotides are TGTGCCAGCAGTGAAGCGTCGACAGCAACCATTCAGTACTTC.

This clonotype was seen at least ten times. This rearrangement joins TRBV20-1 to TRBJ2-7, with TRBD2 as a possible D gene (5 bases). CDR3 length equals 14 residues. V was cut by 2 bases and J by 4 bases, with 15 bases left in between. From germline, CDR1 is DFQATT and CDR2 SNEGSKA (reference sequence). The CDR3 loop is CSARRPQERYEQYF. Written as DNA, the CDR3 is TGCAGTGCTAGACGCCCCCAGGAGCGGTACGAGCAGTACTTC.

This chain uses TRBV28 with TRBJ1-1, with 8 nucleotides matching TRBD1. The CDR3 covers 12 residues. V was clipped by 3 bases and J by 10 bases; unmatched bases: 4. The germline V gene has CDR1 MDHEN and CDR2 SYDVKM. CDR3 amino acids: CASSFPDRGAFF. In nucleotides, the CDR3 is TGTGCCAGCAGTTTCCCCGACAGGGGAGCTTTCTTT. Using reference TRBV28 and TRBJ1-1 for the parts outside the CDR3, the full variable domain is DVKVTQSSRYLVKRTGEKVFLECVQDMDHENMFWYRQDPGLGLRLIYFSYDVKMKEKGDIPEGYSVSREKKERFSLILESASTNQTSMYLCASSFPDRGAFFGQGTRLTVV.

This clonotype came up many times. The V call is TRBV15, the J call TRBJ1-1, with D maybe TRBD1 (6 bases). The V gene's germline CDR1 is LNHNV and CDR2 YYDKDF (reference sequence). The CDR3 covers 14 residues. V lost 0 bases, J lost 3 bases, and 8 bases lay in between. The CDR3 region is CATSRDRGDTEAFF. Here the CDR3 DNA reads TGTGCCACCAGCAGAGACAGGGGAGACACTGAAGCTTTCTTT.

The chain recombines TRBV6-1 with TRBJ2-7; TRBD1 matches at 7 bases. With 6 bases clipped from V and 5 bases from J, the junction kept 7 bases outside the gene matches. CDR1 MNHNS and CDR2 SASEGT come from the germline V gene. The CDR3 consists of 13 residues. The CDR3 protein is CASRPHTGDEQYF. Written as DNA, the CDR3 is TGTGCCAGCAGGCCCCATACAGGGGACGAGCAGTACTTC.

This clonotype was observed many times. The chain is built from TRBV20-1 and TRBJ2-7; tentatively, D is TRBD2 (6 bases). Germline CDR1 and CDR2: DFQATT and SNEGSKA (reference sequence). The CDR3 is 15 residues long. Deletions cut 0 bases from V and 2 bases from J, with 14 bases between. The CDR3 DNA is TGCAGTGCTAGAGATCCATGGGGGGAACCCTACGAGCAGTACTTC. This encodes CSARDPWGEPYEQYF.

This clonotype was counted at least ten times. The rearrangement uses TRBV5-1 and TRBJ2-3; tentatively, D is TRBD2 (7 bases). Trimming took 1 base from V and 1 from J, leaving 13 bases between them. The length of the CDR3 is 16 residues. Germline V gene sequence: CDR1 SGHRS, CDR2 YFSETQ. CDR3 protein: CASSLTAGARTDTQYF. The CDR3 DNA follows: TGCGCCAGCAGCTTGACGGCGGGGGCCCGCACAGATACGCAGTATTTT.